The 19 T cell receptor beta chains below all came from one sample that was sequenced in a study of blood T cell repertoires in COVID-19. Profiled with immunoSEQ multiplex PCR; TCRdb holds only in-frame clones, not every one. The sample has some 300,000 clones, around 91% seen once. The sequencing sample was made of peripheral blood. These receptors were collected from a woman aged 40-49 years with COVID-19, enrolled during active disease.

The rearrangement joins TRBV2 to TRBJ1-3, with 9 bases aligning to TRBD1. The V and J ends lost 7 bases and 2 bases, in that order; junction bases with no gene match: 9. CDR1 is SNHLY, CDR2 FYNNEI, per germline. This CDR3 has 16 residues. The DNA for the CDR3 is TGTGCCAGCACCCGGACAGGGGTGTTTGCTGGAAACACCATATATTTT. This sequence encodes CASTRTGVFAGNTIYF.

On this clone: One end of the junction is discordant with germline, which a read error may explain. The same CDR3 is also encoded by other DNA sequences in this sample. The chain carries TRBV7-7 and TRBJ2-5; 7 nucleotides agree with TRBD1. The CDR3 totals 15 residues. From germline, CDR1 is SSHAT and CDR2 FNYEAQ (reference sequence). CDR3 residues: CASSLGPTGQETQYF. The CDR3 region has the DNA TGTGCTAGCAGCTTAGGCCCGACAGGGCAAGAGACCCAGTACTTC.

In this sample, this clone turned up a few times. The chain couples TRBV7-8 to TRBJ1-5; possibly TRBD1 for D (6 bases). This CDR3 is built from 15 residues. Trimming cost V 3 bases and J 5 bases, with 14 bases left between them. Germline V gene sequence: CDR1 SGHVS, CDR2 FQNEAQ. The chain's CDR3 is CASSLVQGRYQPQHF. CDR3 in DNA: TGTGCCAGCAGCTTGGTCCAGGGGAGATATCAGCCCCAGCATTTT.

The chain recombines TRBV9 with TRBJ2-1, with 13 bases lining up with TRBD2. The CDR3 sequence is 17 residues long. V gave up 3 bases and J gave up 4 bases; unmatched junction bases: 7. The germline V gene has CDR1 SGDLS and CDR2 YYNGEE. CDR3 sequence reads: CASSDKGTSGMYNEQFF. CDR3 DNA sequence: TGTGCCAGCAGCGACAAGGGGACTAGCGGGATGTACAATGAGCAGTTCTTC. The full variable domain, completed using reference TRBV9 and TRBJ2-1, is DSGVTQTPKHLITATGQRVTLRCSPRSGDLSVYWYQQSLDQGLQFLIQYYNGEERAKGNILERFSAQQFPDLHSELNLSSLELGDSALYFCASSDKGTSGMYNEQFFGPGTRLTVL.

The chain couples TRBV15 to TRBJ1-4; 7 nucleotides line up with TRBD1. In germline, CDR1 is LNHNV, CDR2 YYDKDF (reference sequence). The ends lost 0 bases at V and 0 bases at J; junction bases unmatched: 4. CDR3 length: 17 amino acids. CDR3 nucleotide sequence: TGTGCCACCAGCAGAGAAGGGACAGCTGCAACTAATGAAAAACTGTTTTTT. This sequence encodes CATSREGTAATNEKLFF.

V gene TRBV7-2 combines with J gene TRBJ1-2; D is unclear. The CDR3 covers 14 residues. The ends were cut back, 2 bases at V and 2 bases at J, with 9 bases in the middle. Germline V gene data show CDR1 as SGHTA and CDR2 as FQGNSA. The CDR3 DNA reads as TGTGCCAGCAGCTTATCGGGGAACAACTATGGCTACACCTTC. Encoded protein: CASSLSGNNYGYTF. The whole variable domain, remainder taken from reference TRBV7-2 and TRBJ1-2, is GAGVSQSPSNKVTEKGKDVELRCDPISGHTALYWYRQSLGQGLEFLIYFQGNSAPDKSGLPSDRFSAERTGGSVSTLTIQRTQQEDSAVYLCASSLSGNNYGYTFGSGTRLTVV.

CDR3 bases: TGTGCCAGCAGTCAGGACTATCTCTCCTACGAGCAGTACTTC. The encoded protein is CASSQDYLSYEQYF. V usage is TRBV6-2 or TRBV6-3 and J usage is TRBJ2-7, with TRBD2 as a possible D gene (6 bases). The germline gives CDR1 MNHEY, CDR2 SVGEGT. The CDR3 has 14 residues. V was trimmed by 5 bases and J by 0 bases, leaving 11 bases between them.

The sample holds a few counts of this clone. CDR3 coding DNA: TGTGCCAGCAGCAATGCAGTGACCTACGAGCAGTACTTC. Protein sequence: CASSNAVTYEQYF. The rearrangement uses TRBV7-2 and TRBJ2-7, with D hard to call. Trimming took 5 bases from V and 2 from J, leaving 10 bases between them. Germline V lookup: CDR1 SGHTA, CDR2 FQGNSA. The CDR3 covers 13 residues.

CDR3 protein: CASRGREGEKLFF. The CDR3 DNA sequence: TGTGCCAGCAGGGGCAGAGAGGGAGAAAAACTGTTTTTT. The V and J genes are TRBV6-5 and TRBJ1-4; D gene unclear. V was trimmed by 6 bases and J by 8 bases, leaving 13 bases between them. CDR3 length: 13 residues. The germline V gene has CDR1 MNHEY and CDR2 SVGAGI.

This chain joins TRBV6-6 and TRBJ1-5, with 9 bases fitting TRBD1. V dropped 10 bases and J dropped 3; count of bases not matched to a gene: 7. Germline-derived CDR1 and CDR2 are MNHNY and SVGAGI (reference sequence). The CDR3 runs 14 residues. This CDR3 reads CAITGQGLNQPQHF. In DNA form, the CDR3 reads TGTGCCATTACGGGACAGGGACTCAATCAGCCCCAGCATTTT.

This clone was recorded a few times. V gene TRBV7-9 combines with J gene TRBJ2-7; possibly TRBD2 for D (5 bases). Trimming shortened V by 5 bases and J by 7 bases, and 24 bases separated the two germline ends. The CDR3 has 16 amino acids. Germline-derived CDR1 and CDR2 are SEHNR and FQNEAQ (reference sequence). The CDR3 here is CASSPIGLELGLEQYF. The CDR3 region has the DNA TGTGCCAGCAGCCCAATCGGGCTTGAACTAGGTCTAGAGCAGTACTTC.

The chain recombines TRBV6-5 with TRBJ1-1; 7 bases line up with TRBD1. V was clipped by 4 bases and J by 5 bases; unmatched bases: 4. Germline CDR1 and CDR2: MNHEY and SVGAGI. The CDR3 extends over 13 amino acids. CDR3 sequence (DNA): TGTGCCAGCAGTTTGCAGGGGGGTACTGAAGCTTTCTTT. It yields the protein CASSLQGGTEAFF.

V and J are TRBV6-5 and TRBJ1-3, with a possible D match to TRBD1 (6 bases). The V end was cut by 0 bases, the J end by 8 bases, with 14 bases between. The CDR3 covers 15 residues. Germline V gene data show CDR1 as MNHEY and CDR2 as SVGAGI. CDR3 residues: CASSYSAAGDHTIYF. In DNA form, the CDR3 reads TGTGCCAGCAGTTACTCCGCCGCAGGGGATCACACCATATATTTT.

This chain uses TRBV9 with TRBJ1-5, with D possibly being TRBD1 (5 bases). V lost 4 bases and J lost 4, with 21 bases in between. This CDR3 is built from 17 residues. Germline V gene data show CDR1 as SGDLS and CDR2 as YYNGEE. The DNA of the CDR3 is TGTGCCAGCAGCCCGGGTTGGGGCAGGGATACGAATCAGCCCCAGCATTTT. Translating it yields CASSPGWGRDTNQPQHF. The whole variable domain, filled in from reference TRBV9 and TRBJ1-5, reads DSGVTQTPKHLITATGQRVTLRCSPRSGDLSVYWYQQSLDQGLQFLIQYYNGEERAKGNILERFSAQQFPDLHSELNLSSLELGDSALYFCASSPGWGRDTNQPQHFGDGTRLSIL.

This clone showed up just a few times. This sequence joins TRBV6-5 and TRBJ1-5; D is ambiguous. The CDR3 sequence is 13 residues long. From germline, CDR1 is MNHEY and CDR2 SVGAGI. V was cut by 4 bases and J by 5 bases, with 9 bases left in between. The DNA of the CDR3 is TGTGCCAGCAGTTCCCTTCGGGATCAGCCCCAGCATTTT. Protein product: CASSSLRDQPQHF.

The CDR3 bases are TGCAGTGCTAGTCCCACTAGCGGAGAGGGGTCCCCCACAGATACGCAGTATTTT. Encoded protein: CSASPTSGEGSPTDTQYF. This chain connects TRBV20-1 to TRBJ2-3, with 8 bases that match TRBD2. Losses at the gene ends were 3 bases for V and 2 bases for J; bases not matched to a gene: 16. This CDR3 is built from 18 residues. From germline, CDR1 is DFQATT and CDR2 SNEGSKA (reference sequence).

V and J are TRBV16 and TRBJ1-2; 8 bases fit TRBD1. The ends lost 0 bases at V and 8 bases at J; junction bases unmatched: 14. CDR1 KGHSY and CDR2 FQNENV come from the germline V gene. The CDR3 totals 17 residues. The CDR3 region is CASSQSLETGATHGYTF. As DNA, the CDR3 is TGTGCCAGCAGCCAATCTTTGGAGACAGGGGCCACTCACGGCTACACCTTC.

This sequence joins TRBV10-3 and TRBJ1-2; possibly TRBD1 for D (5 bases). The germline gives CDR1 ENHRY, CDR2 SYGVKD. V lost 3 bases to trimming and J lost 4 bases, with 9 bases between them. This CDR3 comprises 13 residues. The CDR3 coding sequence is TGTGCCATCAGTGATGGGGGGGTCTATGGCTACACCTTC. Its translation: CAISDGGVYGYTF.

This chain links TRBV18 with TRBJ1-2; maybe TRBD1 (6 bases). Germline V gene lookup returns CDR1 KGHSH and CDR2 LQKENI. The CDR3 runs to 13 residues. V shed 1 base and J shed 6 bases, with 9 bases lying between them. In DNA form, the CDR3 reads TGTGCCAGCTCACCACGCAGGGGAGATGGCTACACCTTC. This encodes CASSPRRGDGYTF.